These T cell receptor beta chains were read from a single sample in a study of Graves' ophthalmopathy and Graves' hyperthyroidism. Each CDR3 protein is one row after TCRdb ran MiXCR on the multiplex PCR reads. The table has 450,000 to 600,000 distinct CDR3 sequences, about 40% seen once; the top ten hold 3.5% to 4.5%. The sequenced sample consisted of peripheral blood or thyroid tissue (not recorded which). Receptor source: an adult man with Graves' hyperthyroidism. The CDR3 runs from the conserved cysteine through the conserved F or W. Fields, in order: J gene, D gene, V gene, clone size, CDR3 DNA, CDR3 protein. The D gene is left open where the match is weak. For some rows the clone size is stated as once, few or many, or as a class when expanded; others skip it.

J gene: TRBJ1-1; D gene: -; V gene: TRBV2; clone size: many; CDR3 DNA: TGTGCCAGCAGTAGGGAAACCACTGAAGCTTTCTTT; CDR3 protein: CASSRETTEAFF
J gene: TRBJ2-2; D gene: -; V gene: TRBV20-1; clone size: -; CDR3 DNA: TGCAGTGCTAGAAGGGGGGGCGGGGAGCTGTTTTTT; CDR3 protein: CSARRGGGELFF
J gene: TRBJ1-2; D gene: -; V gene: TRBV25-1; clone size: many; CDR3 DNA: TGTGCCAGCAGTGACCCTCTCGGCGGGAACTATGGCTACACCTTC; CDR3 protein: CASSDPLGGNYGYTF
J gene: TRBJ2-5; D gene: -; V gene: TRBV15; clone size: -; CDR3 DNA: TGTGCCACCAGCAGAGTAGTAGGGGGAAACCAAGAGACCCAGTACTTC; CDR3 protein: CATSRVVGGNQETQYF
J gene: TRBJ2-1; D gene: -; V gene: TRBV7-9; clone size: -; CDR3 DNA: TGTGCCAGCAGCTTAAAATTGCGCGACCCACAGTTCTTC; CDR3 protein: CASSLKLRDPQFF
J gene: TRBJ2-7; D gene: -; V gene: TRBV9; clone size: many; CDR3 DNA: TGTGCCAGCAGCGTCCTAAGTACAGGTATTGAGCAGTACTTC; CDR3 protein: CASSVLSTGIEQYF
J gene: TRBJ1-1; D gene: -; V gene: TRBV29-1; clone size: many; CDR3 DNA: TGCAGCGGTGGACCGTCTGAAGCTTTCTTT; CDR3 protein: CSGGPSEAFF
J gene: TRBJ1-1; D gene: TRBD1; V gene: TRBV20-1; clone size: few; CDR3 DNA: TGCAGTGCTAGAATCCCGCGACAGGGGGCTACTGAAGCTTTCTTT; CDR3 protein: CSARIPRQGATEAFF
J gene: TRBJ1-5; D gene: -; V gene: TRBV20-1; clone size: many; CDR3 DNA: TGCAGTGCCCAAGAAACCTCGCCGGGACAGCCCCAGCATTTT; CDR3 protein: CSAQETSPGQPQHF
J gene: TRBJ2-5; D gene: TRBD2; V gene: TRBV2; clone size: -; CDR3 DNA: TGTGCCAGCAGCCGAGAGCGGGAGGGATCCCGAGAGACCCAGTACTTC; CDR3 protein: CASSREREGSRETQYF
J gene: TRBJ2-7; D gene: TRBD1; V gene: TRBV9; clone size: -; CDR3 DNA: TGTGCCAGCAGCGTAGCCGGCGGGACAGGGTGGAGCGAGCAGTACTTC; CDR3 protein: CASSVAGGTGWSEQYF
J gene: TRBJ2-5; D gene: -; V gene: TRBV12-3/TRBV12-4; clone size: -; CDR3 DNA: TGTGCCAGCAGTCCGCAGGGGACGGGATCCCAAGAGACCCAGTACTTC; CDR3 protein: CASSPQGTGSQETQYF
J gene: TRBJ1-1; D gene: -; V gene: TRBV5-1; clone size: few; CDR3 DNA: TGCGCCAGCAGCTCGACAAAAACAGAGCCCAGCACTGAAGCTTTCTTT; CDR3 protein: CASSSTKTEPSTEAFF
J gene: TRBJ1-4; D gene: -; V gene: TRBV5-8; clone size: -; CDR3 DNA: TGTGCCAGCAGCTTGTTAGTTCGAGTCGAAAAACTGTTTTTT; CDR3 protein: CASSLLVRVEKLFF
J gene: TRBJ2-5; D gene: TRBD2; V gene: TRBV7-2; clone size: -; CDR3 DNA: TGTGCCAGCAGCGCCGGGACTAGCGGGGGCGGAGAGACCCAGTACTTC; CDR3 protein: CASSAGTSGGGETQYF
J gene: TRBJ1-3; D gene: TRBD1; V gene: TRBV2; clone size: -; CDR3 DNA: TGTGCCAGCAGTACAGGGGGCACCATATATTTT; CDR3 protein: CASSTGGTIYF
J gene: TRBJ2-5; D gene: -; V gene: TRBV2; clone size: few; CDR3 DNA: TGTGCCAGCTTGAGGGGGGGCCCTCAAGAGACCCAGTACTTC; CDR3 protein: CASLRGGPQETQYF
J gene: TRBJ2-5; D gene: -; V gene: TRBV5-1; clone size: few; CDR3 DNA: TGCGCCAGCGCTTTTCGGCCGGCCCAAGAGACCCAGTACTTC; CDR3 protein: CASAFRPAQETQYF
J gene: TRBJ2-7; D gene: -; V gene: TRBV24-1; clone size: many; CDR3 DNA: TGTGCCACCAGTGTATCCGGCTCCTACGAGCAGTACTTC; CDR3 protein: CATSVSGSYEQYF
J gene: TRBJ1-1; D gene: -; V gene: TRBV20-1; clone size: many; CDR3 DNA: TGCAGTGCTAGAAAGGACAGAATGAACACTGAAGCTTTCTTT; CDR3 protein: CSARKDRMNTEAFF
J gene: TRBJ1-6; D gene: -; V gene: TRBV6-5; clone size: -; CDR3 DNA: TGTGCCAGCAGTGCGCCATCGGGTTCACCCCTCCACTTT; CDR3 protein: CASSAPSGSPLHF
J gene: TRBJ2-7; D gene: TRBD1; V gene: TRBV5-6; clone size: -; CDR3 DNA: TGTGCCAGCAGCCCCGGGACAGGGGGCGCCGCCTACGAGCAGTACTTC; CDR3 protein: CASSPGTGGAAYEQYF
J gene: TRBJ2-5; D gene: TRBD1; V gene: TRBV10-2; clone size: -; CDR3 DNA: TGCGCCAGCAAGACAGGGATCCTCCAAGAGACCCAGTACTTC; CDR3 protein: CASKTGILQETQYF
J gene: TRBJ1-1; D gene: -; V gene: TRBV30; clone size: -; CDR3 DNA: TGTGCCTGGAGTACCGTCAGGGCCCAAGCTTTCTTT; CDR3 protein: CAWSTVRAQAFF
J gene: TRBJ1-1; D gene: -; V gene: TRBV19; clone size: -; CDR3 DNA: TGTGCCAGTAGTAGACAGTGGGGGAACACTGAAGCTTTCTTT; CDR3 protein: CASSRQWGNTEAFF
J gene: TRBJ1-3; D gene: -; V gene: TRBV5-5; clone size: few; CDR3 DNA: TGTGCCAGCAGCAATCTCCTGAGCTCTGGAAACACCATATATTTT; CDR3 protein: CASSNLLSSGNTIYF
J gene: TRBJ1-4; D gene: -; V gene: TRBV7-4; clone size: -; CDR3 DNA: TGTGCCAGCAGCTTAGAGAAAACTAATGAAAAACTGTTTTTT; CDR3 protein: CASSLEKTNEKLFF
J gene: TRBJ1-3; D gene: TRBD1; V gene: TRBV20-1; clone size: -; CDR3 DNA: TGCAGTGCTAGGGCCGGGACAGGGCTCTCCGGAAACACCATATATTTT; CDR3 protein: CSARAGTGLSGNTIYF
J gene: TRBJ2-2; D gene: TRBD1; V gene: TRBV7-3; clone size: many; CDR3 DNA: TGTGCCAGCAGCCTCGAACCGGGACAGATAACCGGGGAGCTGTTTTTT; CDR3 protein: CASSLEPGQITGELFF
J gene: TRBJ2-2; D gene: TRBD1; V gene: TRBV7-6; clone size: many; CDR3 DNA: TGTGCCAGCAGCTTACCGGGACAGGGGTCAGGGGAGCTGTTTTTT; CDR3 protein: CASSLPGQGSGELFF
J gene: TRBJ1-1; D gene: -; V gene: TRBV5-1; clone size: -; CDR3 DNA: TGCGCCAGCAGCTTGGATAAGATGAACACTGAAGCTTTCTTT; CDR3 protein: CASSLDKMNTEAFF